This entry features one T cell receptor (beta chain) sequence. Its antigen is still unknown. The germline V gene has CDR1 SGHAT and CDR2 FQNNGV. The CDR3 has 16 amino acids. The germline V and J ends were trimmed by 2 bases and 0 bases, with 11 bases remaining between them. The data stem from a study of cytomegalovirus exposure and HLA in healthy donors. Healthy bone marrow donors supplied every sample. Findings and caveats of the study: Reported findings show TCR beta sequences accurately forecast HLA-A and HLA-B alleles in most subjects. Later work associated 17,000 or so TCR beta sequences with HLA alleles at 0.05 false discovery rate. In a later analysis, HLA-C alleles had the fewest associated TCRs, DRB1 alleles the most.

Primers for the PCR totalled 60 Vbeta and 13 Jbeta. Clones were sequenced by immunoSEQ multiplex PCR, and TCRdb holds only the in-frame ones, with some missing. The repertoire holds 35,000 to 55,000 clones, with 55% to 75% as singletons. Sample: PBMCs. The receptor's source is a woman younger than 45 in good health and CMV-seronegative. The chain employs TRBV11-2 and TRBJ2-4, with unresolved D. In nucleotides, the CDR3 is TGTGCCAGCAGCTTATTTGGTGGGCTAGCCAAAAACATTCAGTACTTC. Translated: CASSLFGGLAKNIQYF.